The 29 T cell receptor beta chains given below trace back to one sample, sequenced in a study of cytotoxic CD8 clonotypes in ibrutinib-treated CLL. Sequencing was performed with immunoSEQ multiplex PCR; in TCRdb, only in-frame clones are kept and a portion is missing. The table shows almost 85,000 clones, with about 86% occurring only once. The sequences come from PBMCs, collected before ibrutinib treatment. These receptors originate from a human donor with chronic lymphocytic leukemia.

This clone occurred many times. This chain connects TRBV6-5 to TRBJ1-2; TRBD1 is a possible D gene (5 bases). This CDR3 region has 14 residues. In germline, CDR1 is MNHEY, CDR2 SVGAGI. Trimming removed 0 bases at V and 2 bases at J, with 7 bases between. CDR3 region: CASSYSSGNYGYTF. CDR3 DNA sequence: TGTGCCAGCAGTTACTCTTCAGGGAACTATGGCTACACCTTC.

V and J are TRBV5-1 and TRBJ2-1; D gene uncertain. This CDR3 has 14 residues. CDR1 SGHRS and CDR2 YFSETQ come from the germline V gene. The germline V and J ends were trimmed by 5 bases and 5 bases, with 14 bases remaining between them. CDR3 in amino acids: CASSNPTRNNEQFF. As DNA, the CDR3 is TGCGCCAGCAGTAATCCGACCCGTAACAATGAGCAGTTCTTC.

The chain combines TRBV5-4 with TRBJ1-4; maybe TRBD1 (5 bases). The germline V and J ends were trimmed by 0 bases and 4 bases, with 7 bases remaining between them. The CDR3 runs 14 residues. Germline CDR1 and CDR2: SGHNT and YYREEE (reference sequence). CDR3 sequence reads: CASSLGQSNEKLFF. As DNA, the CDR3 is TGTGCCAGCAGCTTGGGACAGAGTAATGAAAAACTGTTTTTT.

In its sample, this clone was seen a few times. The chain has TRBV7-7 and TRBJ2-5; 9 nucleotides match TRBD1. Germline V gives CDR1 SSHAT, CDR2 FNYEAQ (reference sequence). V shed 4 bases and J 5 bases; nucleotides not matched to a gene: 17. There are 18 residues in the CDR3. CDR3 sequence reads: CASSSRWDRDPSLETQYF. The CDR3 nucleotides read TGTGCCAGCAGCTCCCGATGGGACAGGGACCCTTCCCTGGAGACCCAGTACTTC.

The rearrangement uses TRBV5-1 and TRBJ2-7; 9 bases map to TRBD1. This CDR3 spans 15 amino acids. Trimming cost V 3 bases and J 3 bases; bases outside gene matches: 7. Germline CDR1 reads SGHRS; CDR2 reads YFSETQ. The CDR3, as DNA: TGCGCCAGCAGCTCCCCGACAGGGGGTGTCTACGAGCAGTACTTC. This sequence encodes CASSSPTGGVYEQYF.

The chain is built from TRBV11-1 and TRBJ2-3, with TRBD2 matching 8 bases. CDR1 and CDR2 (germline): SGHAT, FQDESV (reference sequence). CDR3 length: 17 residues. V was clipped by 0 bases and J by 4 bases; unmatched bases: 9. Here the CDR3 reads CASSLAPAGEGADTQYF. The CDR3 nucleotides are TGTGCCAGCAGCTTAGCGCCAGCGGGAGAGGGGGCAGATACGCAGTATTTT. The full variable domain, completed using reference TRBV11-1 and TRBJ2-3, is EAEVAQSPRYKITEKSQAVAFWCDPISGHATLYWYRQILGQGPELLVQFQDESVVDDSQLPKDRFSAERLKGVDSTLKIQPAELGDSAMYLCASSLAPAGEGADTQYFGPGTRLTVL.

V and J are TRBV27 and TRBJ2-6; D remains unclear. The CDR3 spans 15 residues. CDR1 and CDR2 from the germline V gene are MNHEY and SMNVEV (reference sequence). V shed 3 bases and J shed 1 base, with 7 bases lying between them. The CDR3 region has the DNA TGTGCCAGCAGTTTCGATAGTTCTGGGGCCAACGTCCTGACTTTC. Translating it yields CASSFDSSGANVLTF. The complete variable domain, with remaining parts taken from reference TRBV27 and TRBJ2-6, reads EAQVTQNPRYLITVTGKKLTVTCSQNMNHEYMSWYRQDPGLGLRQIYYSMNVEVTDKGDVPEGYKVSRKEKRNFPLILESPSPNQTSLYFCASSFDSSGANVLTFGAGSRLTVL.

The chain uses TRBV11-2 and TRBJ1-5; TRBD1 aligns across 10 bases. Trimming removed 5 bases from V and 3 bases from J; junction bases left unmatched: 4. The CDR3 consists of 15 residues. Germline V gene lookup returns CDR1 SGHAT and CDR2 FQNNGV. The CDR3 DNA reads TGTGCCAGCAGCCCGGGGACAGGGGTCAATCAGCCCCAGCATTTT. The encoded protein is CASSPGTGVNQPQHF.

This clone was recorded once. The DNA of the CDR3 is TGTGCCAGCAGCCTACGAGGAAGAACCTCTAGCACAGATACGCAGTATTTT. It specifies CASSLRGRTSSTDTQYF. The chain is built from TRBV11-3 and TRBJ2-3; D is unresolved. V was cut by 5 bases and J by 0 bases, with 18 bases left in between. The CDR3 loop spans 17 amino acids. CDR1 is SGHNT and CDR2 is YENEEA in the germline V gene. The entire variable domain, with the rest obtained from reference TRBV11-3 and TRBJ2-3, is as follows: EAGVVQSPRYKIIEKKQPVAFWCNPISGHNTLYWYLQNLGQGPELLIRYENEEAVDDSQLPKDRFSAERLKGVDSTLKIQPAELGDSAVYLCASSLRGRTSSTDTQYFGPGTRLTVL.

In this sample, this clone is medium-sized (0.01 to 0.1%). The chain combines TRBV27 with TRBJ1-2, with a tentative D call TRBD1 (5 bases). CDR1 is MNHEY, CDR2 SMNVEV, per germline (reference sequence). The CDR3 has 14 amino acids. Trimming left V 6 bases short and J 8 bases short, with 19 bases between. CDR3 sequence reads: CASRDRTGPRGYTF. The CDR3 DNA sequence: TGTGCCAGCAGGGACCGTACGGGGCCCAGAGGCTACACCTTC.

The V gene is TRBV5-1, the J gene TRBJ2-3, with a possible D match to TRBD1 (6 bases). This CDR3 has 15 residues. V lost 6 bases to trimming and J lost 0 bases, with 14 bases between them. The V gene's germline CDR1 is SGHRS and CDR2 YFSETQ. The CDR3 is CASTSGRGSTDTQYF. CDR3 in DNA: TGCGCCAGCACCTCAGGCAGGGGAAGCACAGATACGCAGTATTTT.

In its sample, this clone was seen a few times. V is TRBV29-1 and J is TRBJ1-4; tentatively, D is TRBD1 (6 bases). Germline assignment: CDR1 SQVTM and CDR2 ANQGSEA. V lost 0 bases, J lost 7 bases, and 15 bases lay in between. This CDR3 contains 15 residues. Here the CDR3 reads CSVEDTGSGFEKLFF. Written as DNA, the CDR3 is TGCAGCGTTGAAGATACAGGGAGCGGATTTGAAAAACTGTTTTTT.

V usage is TRBV15 and J usage is TRBJ1-2; TRBD1 might be the D (5 bases). The ends were cut back, 1 base at V and 4 bases at J, with 10 bases in the middle. Germline V gene data show CDR1 as LNHNV and CDR2 as YYDKDF (reference sequence). There are 14 residues in the CDR3. The CDR3 here is CATSRGGDGYGYTF. CDR3 in DNA: TGTGCCACCAGCAGAGGGGGGGACGGCTATGGCTACACCTTC. The complete variable domain, with remaining parts taken from reference TRBV15 and TRBJ1-2, reads DAMVIQNPRYQVTQFGKPVTLSCSQTLNHNVMYWYQQKSSQAPKLLFHYYDKDFNNEADTPDNFQSRRPNTSFCFLDIRSPGLGDTAMYLCATSRGGDGYGYTFGSGTRLTVV.

This clone is labeled medium-sized (0.01 to 0.1%). DNA for the CDR3: TGTGCCAGCAGCGGGTCGCTAGCGGGAGATAACTACAATGAGCAGTTCTTC. Protein sequence: CASSGSLAGDNYNEQFF. The genes are TRBV9 and TRBJ2-1, with 10 bases matching TRBD2. Germline V gene data show CDR1 as SGDLS and CDR2 as YYNGEE. With 3 bases clipped from V and 3 bases from J, the junction kept 9 bases outside the gene matches. The CDR3 loop spans 17 amino acids.

The chain uses TRBV12-5 and TRBJ1-5; D is unclear. CDR3 length: 12 amino acids. The germline CDR1 and CDR2 sequences are LGHNT and FRNRAP. V was pared by 7 bases and J by 7 bases, with 11 bases between. The CDR3 reads CASASRRQPQHF. The CDR3, as DNA: TGTGCTAGTGCCTCCAGGCGGCAGCCCCAGCATTTT. Together with reference TRBV12-5 and TRBJ1-5, the CDR3 gives the full variable domain: DARVTQTPRHKVTEMGQEVTMRCQPILGHNTVFWYRQTMMQGLELLAYFRNRAPLDDSGMPKDRFSAEMPDATLATLKIQPSEPRDSAVYFCASASRRQPQHFGDGTRLSIL.

The chain combines TRBV15 with TRBJ1-4; a weak D match, TRBD1 (6 bases). Trimming stripped 1 base from V and 3 bases from J, with 18 bases between. The CDR3 runs 18 residues. CDR1 and CDR2 (germline): LNHNV, YYDKDF (reference sequence). The CDR3 region has the DNA TGTGCCACCAGCAGAGCCACACTAGAACAGGGACCTAATGAAAAACTGTTTTTT. Translation gives CATSRATLEQGPNEKLFF.

This clone came up once. The J gene is TRBJ2-2, the V gene TRBV19, with TRBD2 identical over 13 bases. V lost 2 bases and J lost 4; bases outside the gene matches: 7. The CDR3 totals 18 residues. Germline CDR1 reads LNHDA; CDR2 reads SQIVND (reference sequence). The CDR3 reads CASSIRSGLAGPTGELFF. The DNA for the CDR3 is TGTGCCAGTAGTATAAGGTCGGGACTAGCGGGGCCCACCGGGGAGCTGTTTTTT. Full variable domain (remainder filled in from reference TRBV19 and TRBJ2-2): DGGITQSPKYLFRKEGQNVTLSCEQNLNHDAMYWYRQDPGQGLRLIYYSQIVNDFQKGDIAEGYSVSREKKESFPLTVTSAQKNPTAFYLCASSIRSGLAGPTGELFFGEGSRLTVL.

The V and J genes are TRBV2 and TRBJ2-7, with D perhaps TRBD1 (5 bases). From germline, CDR1 is SNHLY and CDR2 FYNNEI. The CDR3 contains 13 residues. V lost 9 bases to trimming and J lost 6 bases, with 18 bases between them. As DNA, the CDR3 is TGTGCCAGTCTGCGGCAGGGTTCCCTCGAGCAGTACTTC. As protein: CASLRQGSLEQYF.

This CDR3 is CASSMMRALYEQYF. DNA for the CDR3: TGTGCCAGCAGCATGATGAGGGCTTTATACGAGCAGTACTTC. This chain uses TRBV28 with TRBJ2-7; a weak D match, TRBD2 (5 bases). The V gene lost 6 bases and the J gene lost 4 bases, with 16 bases spanning the gap. This CDR3 spans 14 amino acids. Germline CDR1 reads MDHEN; CDR2 reads SYDVKM.

The chain joins TRBV28 to TRBJ1-1; unclear D gene. Trimming removed 7 bases at V and 11 bases at J, with 20 bases between. There are 13 residues in the CDR3. Germline CDR1 reads MDHEN; CDR2 reads SYDVKM. CDR3 protein: CASKKRRGFQAFF. The CDR3 nucleotides are TGTGCCAGCAAGAAGAGAAGAGGGTTCCAGGCTTTCTTT.

This clone was picked up a small number of times. The rearrangement joins TRBV18 to TRBJ2-1; TRBD2 aligns across 10 bases. The junction had 11 bases not matched to a gene; V was cut back by 2 bases and J by 13 bases. Germline values: CDR1 KGHSH, CDR2 LQKENI. The CDR3 has 15 amino acids. CDR3 amino acids: CASSPYQNLAGEQFF. CDR3 nucleotide sequence: TGTGCCAGCTCACCATACCAAAATCTAGCGGGAGAACAGTTCTTC.

V is TRBV18 and J is TRBJ2-2; D unresolved. The ends were cut back, 6 bases at V and 2 bases at J, with 4 bases in the middle. The CDR3 is made up of 12 amino acids. CDR1 is KGHSH, CDR2 LQKENI, per germline. The CDR3 coding sequence is TGTGCCAGCTCCCCTAACACCGGGGAGCTGTTTTTT. Translation: CASSPNTGELFF.

The rearrangement links TRBV7-9 to TRBJ2-5; TRBD1 might be the D (7 bases). This CDR3 is built from 16 residues. Germline CDR1 and CDR2: SEHNR and FQNEAQ (reference sequence). Trimming stripped 5 bases from V and 5 bases from J, with 21 bases between. This CDR3 reads CASSPRTGGVAETQYF. CDR3 nucleotide sequence: TGTGCCAGCAGCCCACGGACAGGAGGGGTCGCGGAGACCCAGTACTTC.

The chain employs TRBV5-8 and TRBJ2-7; 9 nucleotides match TRBD2. Germline-derived CDR1 and CDR2 are SGHTS and YDEGEE. The ends lost 4 bases at V and 3 bases at J; junction bases unmatched: 8. The CDR3 runs to 15 residues. CDR3 residues: CASSNSGSYYYEQYF. CDR3 DNA: TGTGCCAGCAGCAATAGCGGGAGTTATTACTACGAGCAGTACTTC.

V gene TRBV7-9 combines with J gene TRBJ1-1; 11 nucleotides align to TRBD1. The CDR3 is 15 residues long. Germline CDR1 is SEHNR and CDR2 is FQNEAQ (reference sequence). Germline trimming cut 4 bases from V and 5 bases from J; bases unmatched to any gene: 6. CDR3 DNA: TGTGCCAGCAGCTACACCGGGACAGGGGGAACTGAAGCTTTCTTT. Translated, it gives CASSYTGTGGTEAFF.

The rearrangement links TRBV6-5 to TRBJ2-1, with 7 bases aligning to TRBD2. Germline V lookup: CDR1 MNHEY, CDR2 SVGAGI. CDR3 length: 15 residues. Trimming at V came to 7 bases and at J to 3 bases, leaving 9 bases not matched to a gene. The CDR3 loop reads CASTPPSGGYNEQFF. CDR3 DNA: TGTGCCAGCACCCCGCCTAGCGGAGGCTACAATGAGCAGTTCTTC.

This rearrangement joins TRBV4-2 to TRBJ2-1, with 14 nucleotides matching TRBD2. The germline V gene has CDR1 LGHNA and CDR2 YNFKEQ. Germline trimming cut 6 bases from V and 7 bases from J; bases unmatched to any gene: 8. The CDR3 has 16 residues. CDR3: CASSLPTSGGGNEQFF. As DNA, the CDR3 is TGTGCCAGCAGTCTTCCGACTAGCGGGGGGGGGAATGAGCAGTTCTTC.

The sample holds one count of this clone. The V gene is TRBV27, the J gene TRBJ2-1; TRBD2 matches 9 bases. V shed 2 bases and J 6 bases; nucleotides not matched to a gene: 5. This CDR3 is 15 amino acids long. Looked up from germline, CDR1 is MNHEY and CDR2 is SMNVEV (reference sequence). CDR3 sequence: CASSLLSSGINEQFF. In nucleotides, the CDR3 is TGTGCCAGCAGTTTACTGTCTAGCGGGATCAATGAGCAGTTCTTC.

This clone has just one count. The CDR3 DNA is TGTGCCTGGGGACGGGAAAACTACAATGAGCAGTTCTTC. It translates to CAWGRENYNEQFF. The chain carries TRBV30 and TRBJ2-1; maybe TRBD2 (5 bases). V lost 5 bases and J 3 bases, leaving 11 bases between the germline ends. Germline V gene lookup returns CDR1 GTSNPN and CDR2 SVGIG (reference sequence). There are 13 residues in the CDR3. Variable domain in full (rest from reference TRBV30 and TRBJ2-1): SQTIHQWPATLVQPVGSPLSLECTVEGTSNPNLYWYRQAAGRGLQLLFYSVGIGQISSEVPQNLSASRPQDRQFILSSKKLLLSDSGFYLCAWGRENYNEQFFGPGTRLTVL.